This T cell receptor beta chain was captured by sequencing in a study of identifying expanded T cells in peripheral blood. To note about this clone: This sample also contains other DNA sequences that code for the same CDR3.

Profiled with immunoSEQ multiplex PCR; TCRdb holds only in-frame clones, not every one. The table shows some 99,000 clones, with around 89% occurring only once. This CDR3 comprises 14 residues. The germline V and J ends were trimmed by 1 base and 4 bases, with 8 bases remaining between them. Germline CDR1 reads LNHNV; CDR2 reads YYDKDF (reference sequence). The source is a person between 18 and 69 years old in good health. The material sequenced was blood. V and J are TRBV15 and TRBJ1-5, with a tentative D call TRBD1 (5 bases). In DNA, the CDR3 is TGTGCCACCAGCAGAGGTGGGGGGAATCAGCCCCAGCATTTT. Translated, it gives CATSRGGGNQPQHF.